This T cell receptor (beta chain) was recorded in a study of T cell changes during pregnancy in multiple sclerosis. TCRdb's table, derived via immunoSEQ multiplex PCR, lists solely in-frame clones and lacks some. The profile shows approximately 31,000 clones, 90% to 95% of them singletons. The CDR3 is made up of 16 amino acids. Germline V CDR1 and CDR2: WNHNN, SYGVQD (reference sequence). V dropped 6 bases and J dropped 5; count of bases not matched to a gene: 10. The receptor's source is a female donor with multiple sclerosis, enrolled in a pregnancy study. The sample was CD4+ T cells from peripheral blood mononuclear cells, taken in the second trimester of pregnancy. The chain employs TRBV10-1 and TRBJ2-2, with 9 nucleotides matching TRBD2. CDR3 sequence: CASRPTSGGGTGELFF. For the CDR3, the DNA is TGCGCCAGCAGGCCGACTAGCGGAGGGGGGACCGGGGAGCTGTTTTTT.